This T cell receptor (beta chain) stems from a study of shared clonotypes between healthy human individuals. Study-wide findings and caveats: Memory subsets had estimated richness that was generally smaller than that of naive subsets.

Profiling relied on immunoSEQ multiplex PCR, and the TCRdb table lists in-frame clones only, not all of them. The data contain roughly 1 million clones, about 75% of them singletons. Many counts were recorded for this clone. Its antigen is not known. The TCR comes from a man aged 18-30 years in good health. Sequencing input: memory CD4+ T cells sorted from blood. Specified subset: CD45RA-negative fraction.

The CDR3 sequence is CASSQDPPAGTGRETQYF. The CDR3 DNA reads TGCGCCAGCAGCCAAGATCCGCCAGCGGGGACCGGACGAGAGACCCAGTACTTC. The chain links TRBV4-1 to TRBJ2-5; 7 bases match TRBD2. CDR3 length equals 18 residues. The germline CDR1 and CDR2 sequences are MGHRA and YSYEKL. V lost 0 bases, J lost 4 bases, and 14 bases stayed unmatched.